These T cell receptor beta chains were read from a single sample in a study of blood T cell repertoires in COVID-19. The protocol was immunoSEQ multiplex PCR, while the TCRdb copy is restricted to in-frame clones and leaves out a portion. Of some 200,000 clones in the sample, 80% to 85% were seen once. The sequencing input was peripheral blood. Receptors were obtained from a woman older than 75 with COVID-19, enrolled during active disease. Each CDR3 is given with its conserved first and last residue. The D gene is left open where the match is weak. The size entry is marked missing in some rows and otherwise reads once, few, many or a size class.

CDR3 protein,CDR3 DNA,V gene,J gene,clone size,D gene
CASSASGQLNYEQYF,TGTGCCAGCAGCGCCTCCGGACAGTTAAACTACGAGCAGTACTTC,TRBV9,TRBJ2-7,-,-
CASSLGSGGYNEQFF,TGTGCCAGCAGCTTAGGAAGCGGGGGTTACAATGAGCAGTTCTTC,TRBV7-9,TRBJ2-1,-,TRBD2
CASSPRDRSFGYTF,TGTGCCAGCAGTCCCCGGGACAGGTCCTTCGGCTACACCTTC,TRBV2,TRBJ1-2,-,TRBD1
CASSEAGGDQPQHF,TGTGCCAGCAGTGAAGCGGGAGGGGATCAGCCCCAGCATTTT,TRBV6-1,TRBJ1-5,-,-
CSGAQGGGVEAFF,TGCAGCGGTGCCCAAGGTGGCGGGGTTGAAGCTTTCTTT,TRBV29-1,TRBJ1-1,-,-
CASSQVGVFAYEQYF,TGCGCCAGCAGCCAAGTCGGGGTTTTCGCCTACGAGCAGTACTTC,TRBV4-1,TRBJ2-7,-,-
CASSLGGTPNYGYTF,TGTGCCAGCAGTTTGGGAGGAACCCCTAACTATGGCTACACCTTC,TRBV28,TRBJ1-2,once,-
CASSFFTPGQGENGNTIYF,TGTGCCAGCAGTTTCTTCACCCCGGGACAGGGTGAGAATGGAAACACCATATATTTT,TRBV5-6,TRBJ1-3,-,TRBD1
CASSVGQGWGYTF,TGTGCCAGCAGCGTAGGACAGGGCTGGGGCTACACCTTC,TRBV2,TRBJ1-2,-,TRBD1
CASSTGAFQPQHF,TGTGCCAGCAGTACAGGGGCTTTTCAGCCCCAGCATTTT,TRBV2,TRBJ1-5,-,TRBD1
CASSSIGTSGGAKGEQFF,TGTGCCAGCAGCTCTATTGGGACTAGCGGGGGGGCAAAGGGTGAGCAGTTCTTC,TRBV7-2,TRBJ2-1,-,TRBD2
CASTWVGGSLDATNEKLFF,TGTGCCAGCACCTGGGTGGGGGGAAGCCTCGATGCAACTAATGAAAAACTGTTTTTT,TRBV19,TRBJ1-4,-,-
CASSLMGASGDKFF,TGCGCCAGCAGCTTGATGGGCGCTAGCGGGGATAAATTCTTC,TRBV5-1,TRBJ2-1,-,TRBD2
CAGRGNFNEQFF,TGTGCCGGGCGGGGGAACTTCAATGAGCAGTTCTTC,TRBV9,TRBJ2-1,-,TRBD2
CASSASPGGLGQPQHF,TGTGCCAGCAGCGCATCACCTGGGGGGTTAGGACAGCCCCAGCATTTT,TRBV7-2,TRBJ1-5,-,-
CASSSDRSTQYF,TGCGCCAGCAGTTCGGACAGAAGTACGCAGTATTTT,TRBV5-1,TRBJ2-3,-,-
CASTPDRGGNTEAFF,TGTGCCAGCACCCCGGACAGGGGAGGGAACACTGAAGCTTTCTTT,TRBV7-2,TRBJ1-1,-,TRBD1
CASSLGPGANTEAFF,TGTGCCAGCAGCTTGGGCCCTGGGGCTAACACTGAAGCTTTCTTT,TRBV5-5,TRBJ1-1,-,-